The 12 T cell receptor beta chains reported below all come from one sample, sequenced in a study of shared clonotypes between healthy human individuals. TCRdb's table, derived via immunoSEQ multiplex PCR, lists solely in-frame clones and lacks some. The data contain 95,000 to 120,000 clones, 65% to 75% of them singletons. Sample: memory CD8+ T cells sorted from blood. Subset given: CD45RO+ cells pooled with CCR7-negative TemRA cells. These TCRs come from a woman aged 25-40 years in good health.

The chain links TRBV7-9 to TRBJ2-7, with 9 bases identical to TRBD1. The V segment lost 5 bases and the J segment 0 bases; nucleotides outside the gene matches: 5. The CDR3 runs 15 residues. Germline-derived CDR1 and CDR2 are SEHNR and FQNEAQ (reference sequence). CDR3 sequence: CASSTHRGPSYEQYF. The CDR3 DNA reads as TGTGCCAGCAGCACCCACAGGGGGCCCTCCTACGAGCAGTACTTC.

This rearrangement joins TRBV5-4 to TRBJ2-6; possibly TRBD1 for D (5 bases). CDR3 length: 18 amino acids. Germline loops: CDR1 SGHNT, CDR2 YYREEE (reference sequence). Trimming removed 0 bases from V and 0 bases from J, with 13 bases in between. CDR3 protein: CASSLEATAYSGANVLTF. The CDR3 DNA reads TGTGCCAGCAGCTTGGAGGCGACAGCCTACTCTGGGGCCAACGTCCTGACTTTC.

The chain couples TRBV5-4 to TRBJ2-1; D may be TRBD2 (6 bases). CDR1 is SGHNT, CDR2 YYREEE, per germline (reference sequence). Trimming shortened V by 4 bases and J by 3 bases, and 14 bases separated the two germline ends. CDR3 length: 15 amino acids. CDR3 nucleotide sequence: TGTGCCAGCAGCAAACGGGAGTTCCTCTACAATGAGCAGTTCTTC. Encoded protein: CASSKREFLYNEQFF.

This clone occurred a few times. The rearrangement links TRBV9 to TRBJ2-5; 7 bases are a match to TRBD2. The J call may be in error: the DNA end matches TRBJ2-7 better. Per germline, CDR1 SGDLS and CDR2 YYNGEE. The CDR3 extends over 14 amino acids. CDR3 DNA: TGTGCCAGCAGCGCCGCGGGAGACTCCTACGAGCAGTACTTC. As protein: CASSAAGDSYEQYF.

The CDR3: CATTGGTVSGVELFF. The CDR3 coding sequence is TGTGCCACCACAGGGGGAACTGTATCCGGTGTAGAGCTGTTTTTT. The chain links TRBV25-1 to TRBJ2-2; 8 bases map to TRBD1. Trimming at V came to 10 bases and at J to 11 bases, leaving 18 bases not matched to a gene. CDR3 size: 15 residues. CDR1 is MGHDK, CDR2 SYGVNS, per germline.

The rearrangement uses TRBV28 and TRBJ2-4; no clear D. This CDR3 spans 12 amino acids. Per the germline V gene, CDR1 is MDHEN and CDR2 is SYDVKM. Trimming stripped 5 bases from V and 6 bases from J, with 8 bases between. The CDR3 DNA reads TGTGCCAGCAGTCCTAACCGAAACATTCAGTACTTC. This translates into CASSPNRNIQYF. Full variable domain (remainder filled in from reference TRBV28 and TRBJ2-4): DVKVTQSSRYLVKRTGEKVFLECVQDMDHENMFWYRQDPGLGLRLIYFSYDVKMKEKGDIPEGYSVSREKKERFSLILESASTNQTSMYLCASSPNRNIQYFGAGTRLSVL.

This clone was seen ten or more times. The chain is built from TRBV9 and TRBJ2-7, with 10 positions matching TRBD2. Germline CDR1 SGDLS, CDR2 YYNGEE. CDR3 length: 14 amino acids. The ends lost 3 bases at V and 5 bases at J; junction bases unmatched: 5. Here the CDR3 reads CASSASGRVDEQYF. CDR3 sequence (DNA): TGTGCCAGCAGCGCAAGCGGGAGGGTTGACGAGCAGTACTTC.

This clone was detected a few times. CDR3 nucleotide sequence: TGTGCCACCTTGTTGGGACAGGGTGACACCGGGGAGCTGTTTTTT. It specifies CATLLGQGDTGELFF. This rearrangement joins TRBV6-1 to TRBJ2-2; 9 nucleotides line up with TRBD1. Germline values: CDR1 MNHNS, CDR2 SASEGT. The CDR3 consists of 15 residues. V lost 10 bases, J lost 3 bases, and 9 bases stayed unmatched.

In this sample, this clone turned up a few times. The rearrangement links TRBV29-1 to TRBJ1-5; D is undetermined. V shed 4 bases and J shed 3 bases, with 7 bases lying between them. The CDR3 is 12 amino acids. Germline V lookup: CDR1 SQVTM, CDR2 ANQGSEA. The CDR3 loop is CSVAGDNQPQHF. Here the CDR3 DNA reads TGCAGCGTTGCCGGAGACAATCAGCCCCAGCATTTT.

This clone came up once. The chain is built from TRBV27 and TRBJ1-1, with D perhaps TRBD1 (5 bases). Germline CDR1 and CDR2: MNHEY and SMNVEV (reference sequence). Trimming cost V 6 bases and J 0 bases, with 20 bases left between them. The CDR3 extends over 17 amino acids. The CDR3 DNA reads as TGTGCCAGCAGCCCTTTGGGGCCCCTTCTCATGAACACTGAAGCTTTCTTT. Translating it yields CASSPLGPLLMNTEAFF.

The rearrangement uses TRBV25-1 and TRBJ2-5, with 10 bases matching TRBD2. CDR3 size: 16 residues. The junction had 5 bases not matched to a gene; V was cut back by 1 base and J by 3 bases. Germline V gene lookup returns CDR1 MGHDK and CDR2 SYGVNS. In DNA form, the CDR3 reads TGTGCCAGCAGTGAATCCCCTAGCGGGAGTGAAGAGACCCAGTACTTC. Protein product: CASSESPSGSEETQYF.

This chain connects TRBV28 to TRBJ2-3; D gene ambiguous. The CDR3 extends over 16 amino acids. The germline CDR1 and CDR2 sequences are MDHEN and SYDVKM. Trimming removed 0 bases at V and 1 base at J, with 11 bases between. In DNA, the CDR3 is TGTGCCAGCAGTTTATGCCCCCACTCCTGCACAGATACGCAGTATTTT. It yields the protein CASSLCPHSCTDTQYF. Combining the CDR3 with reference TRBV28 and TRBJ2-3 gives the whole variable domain DVKVTQSSRYLVKRTGEKVFLECVQDMDHENMFWYRQDPGLGLRLIYFSYDVKMKEKGDIPEGYSVSREKKERFSLILESASTNQTSMYLCASSLCPHSCTDTQYFGPGTRLTVL.